This entry lists 7 T cell receptor beta chains sequenced from one sample in a study of T cells in Graves' hyperthyroidism and ophthalmopathy (dated by TCRdb to between 2019 and 2020). Libraries came from multiplex PCR. The reads were generated on an Illumina HiSeq 2000. The TCR beta CDR3 regions were amplified from RNA transcripts. For the first round of RT-PCR on the TCR CDR3, the HTBI primer set was used together with the Qiagen OneStep RT-PCR kit. The raw public reads went through TCRdb reprocessing: fastp at Q25, MiXCR clone calling, in-frame beta chains kept. Here each entry gathers all rows of one CDR3 protein and keeps the most common genes and DNA. This sample lists about 380,000 distinct CDR3 sequences; 15% to 20% were detected once. The ten largest clones represent 40% of the sample. Sequencing was carried out using blood. All receptors derive from a man aged 18 to 29 with Graves' ophthalmopathy.

This clonotype occurred many times. The genes are TRBV6-1 and TRBJ1-2, with 8 nucleotides matching TRBD1. CDR3 size: 14 residues. V was clipped by 2 bases and J by 5 bases; unmatched bases: 4. The germline V gene has CDR1 MNHNS and CDR2 SASEGT. CDR3 DNA sequence: TGTGCCAGCAGTGAAATTCGGACAGGGTATGGCTACACCTTC. Its translation: CASSEIRTGYGYTF.

A few counts support this clonotype. A much larger clone sits a single nucleotide away, making a read error possible. CDR3 sequence: CASGLAGTVGTQYF. As DNA, the CDR3 is TGTGCCAGCGGCCTAGCCGGGACGGTGGGGACCCAGTACTTC. The chain couples TRBV7-3 to TRBJ2-5, with D perhaps given as TRBD1 or TRBD2 (5 bases each). The germline V and J ends were trimmed by 8 bases and 7 bases, with 20 bases remaining between them. Germline loops: CDR1 SGHTA, CDR2 FQGTGA. The CDR3 runs 14 residues.

The chain combines TRBV27 with TRBJ2-4; 9 bases align to TRBD1. This CDR3 spans 14 amino acids. Germline lookup yields CDR1 MNHEY and CDR2 SMNVEV (reference sequence). The junction had 3 bases not matched to a gene; V was cut back by 0 bases and J by 9 bases. CDR3 region: CASSLSGQGAIQYF. DNA for the CDR3: TGTGCCAGCAGTTTATCGGGACAGGGTGCCATTCAGTACTTC.

This rearrangement joins TRBV7-2 to TRBJ2-2; 9 bases fit TRBD2. CDR1 is SGHTA and CDR2 is FQGNSA in the germline V gene. J gave up 1 base and V 7 bases, and 13 bases lay outside the gene matches. CDR3 length: 18 residues. CDR3 nucleotide sequence: TGTGCCAGCACGGGGAGCGGGGGGATCTACTTGAACACCGGGGAGCTGTTTTTT. Encoded protein: CASTGSGGIYLNTGELFF.

This clonotype was counted at least ten times. The gene calls are TRBV5-5 and TRBJ1-4; D possibly corresponds to TRBD1 (5 bases). Deletions cut 4 bases from V and 3 bases from J, with 16 bases between. The germline V gene encodes CDR1 SGHKS and CDR2 YYEKEE (reference sequence). This CDR3 spans 16 amino acids. CDR3 bases: TGTGCCAGCAGCCCGGTCGGCGGGGCCTCTAATGAAAAACTGTTTTTT. Translation: CASSPVGGASNEKLFF. Variable domain in full (rest from reference TRBV5-5 and TRBJ1-4): DAGVTQSPTHLIKTRGQQVTLRCSPISGHKSVSWYQQVLGQGPQFIFQYYEKEERGRGNFPDRFSARQFPNYSSELNVNALLLGDSALYLCASSPVGGASNEKLFFGSGTQLSVL.

This clonotype is a singleton in its sample. The DNA for the CDR3 is TGTGCCAGCAGAGGGACATCTTTTTACGAGCAGTACTTC. Translation gives CASRGTSFYEQYF. The V and J genes are TRBV28 and TRBJ2-7; possibly TRBD1 for D (6 bases). Germline assignment: CDR1 MDHEN and CDR2 SYDVKM. The CDR3 runs to 13 residues. The V end was cut by 6 bases, the J end by 4 bases, with 13 bases between.

There are a few counts of this clonotype. This chain connects TRBV6-1 to TRBJ1-5; D call uncertain. Germline V gene data show CDR1 as MNHNS and CDR2 as SASEGT. The CDR3 covers 15 residues. Deletions cut 1 base from V and 0 bases from J, with 7 bases between. This chain's CDR3 is CASSEVHLSNQPQHF. DNA for the CDR3: TGTGCCAGCAGTGAAGTGCACCTTAGCAATCAGCCCCAGCATTTT.